The present T cell receptor (beta chain) was sequenced within a study of blood T cell repertoires in COVID-19. Study as a whole: Some COVID-19 samples were acute and others convalescent; all came from the United States, Italy and Spain. PBMCs, B-cell-depleted T cells, or T cells provided the cDNA or gDNA that made up the material.

The CDR3 runs to 16 residues. The ends lost 4 bases at V and 8 bases at J; junction bases unmatched: 14. Germline loops: CDR1 GTSNPN, CDR2 SVGIG (reference sequence). TCRdb's table, derived via immunoSEQ multiplex PCR, lists solely in-frame clones and lacks some. The data contain 250,000 to 300,000 clones, 84% of them seen just once; the ten biggest clones take up roughly 4%. This sequence originates from a man aged 55 to 70 with acute or convalescent COVID-19. The genes are TRBV30 and TRBJ1-2, with 12 bases aligning to TRBD1. Source material: peripheral blood. The CDR3 coding sequence is TGTGCCTGGATCCTGTCGCCCGGGACAGGGGGCGAGGGCTACACCTTC. Protein product: CAWILSPGTGGEGYTF.